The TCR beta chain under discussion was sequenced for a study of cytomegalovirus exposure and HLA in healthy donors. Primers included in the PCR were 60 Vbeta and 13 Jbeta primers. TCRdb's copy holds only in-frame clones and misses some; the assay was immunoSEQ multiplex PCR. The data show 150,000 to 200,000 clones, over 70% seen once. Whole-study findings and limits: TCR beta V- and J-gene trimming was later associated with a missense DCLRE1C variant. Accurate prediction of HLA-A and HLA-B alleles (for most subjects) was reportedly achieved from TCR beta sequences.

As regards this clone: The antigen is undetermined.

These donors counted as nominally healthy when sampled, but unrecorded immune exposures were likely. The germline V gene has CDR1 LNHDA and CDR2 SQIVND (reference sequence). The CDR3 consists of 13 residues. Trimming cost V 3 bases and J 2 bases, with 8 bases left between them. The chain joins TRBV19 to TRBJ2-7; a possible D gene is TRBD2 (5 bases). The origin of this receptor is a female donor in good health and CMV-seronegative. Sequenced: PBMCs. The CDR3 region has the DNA TGTGCCAGTAGTATCCAGCGGACCTACGAGCAGTACTTC. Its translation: CASSIQRTYEQYF.